This paragraph covers one T cell receptor (beta chain) sequence. One entry per CDR3 protein, called by TCRdb with MiXCR from the RT-PCR reads. Among under 850,000 distinct CDR3 sequences, around a sixth were seen once, and the ten largest hold 9.5% to 13%. This CDR3 is 13 amino acids long. V lost 6 bases, J lost 0 bases, and 7 bases lay in between. Per the germline V gene, CDR1 is SGHTA and CDR2 is FQGNSA. The sample is drawn from a study of response to subunit inactivated influenza vaccine. The TCR comes from a man between 45 and 60 years old who received an inactivated influenza vaccine. This rearrangement joins TRBV7-2 to TRBJ2-3; perhaps TRBD2 as D (5 bases). The starting material was PBMCs from blood, obtained 5 days after vaccination. The CDR3 nucleotides are TGTGCCAGCAGGACTACCAGCACAGATACGCAGTATTTT. Translated: CASRTTSTDTQYF.